A single sample is the source of the 14 T cell receptor beta chains below, sequenced in a study of identical twins (dated by TCRdb to the mid-2010s). Libraries were constructed by 5' RACE. The sequencing machine was an Illumina HiSeq 2000. TCRdb reran the public reads through fastp at Q25 and MiXCR, keeping productive beta chains. Here each entry gathers all rows of one CDR3 protein and keeps the most common genes and DNA. Here the sample has about 250,000 distinct CDR3 sequences; approximately 7.3% occur a single time. The ten largest clones capture under 6% of the sample. This sample also appeared in a second study, on yellow fever vaccine responses in identical twins.

Sample: CD8+ T cells sorted from blood. Receptors originate from a woman aged 18-30 years in good health.

Ten or more counts support this clonotype. The chain recombines TRBV12-3 or TRBV12-4 with TRBJ2-7, with TRBD1 as a possible D gene (5 bases). The V end lost 2 bases, the J end lost 6 bases, and 17 bases lay between the germline ends. This CDR3 region has 15 residues. CDR3 residues: CASSLSGIGVSEQYF. The CDR3 nucleotides read TGTGCCAGCAGTTTATCCGGCATAGGGGTTTCCGAGCAGTACTTC.

V is TRBV20-1 and J is TRBJ2-1; 8 bases map to TRBD2. The CDR3 covers 15 residues. Per germline, CDR1 DFQATT and CDR2 SNEGSKA (reference sequence). With V trimmed by 3 bases and J by 3 bases, 7 bases remained unmatched. The CDR3 nucleotides read TGCAGTGCTAGGGCGAGCGGGAGCGACTACAATGAGCAGTTCTTC. This encodes CSARASGSDYNEQFF.

This clonotype has a count of ten or more. The CDR3 sequence is CASSLVKGYEQYF. The DNA for the CDR3 is TGTGCCAGCAGTTTGGTGAAGGGCTACGAGCAGTACTTC. The chain has TRBV27 and TRBJ2-7, with no clear D. Deletions cut 3 bases from V and 3 bases from J, with 9 bases between. Germline V lookup: CDR1 MNHEY, CDR2 SMNVEV (reference sequence). The CDR3 length is 13 residues.

This clonotype was picked up a small number of times. The rearrangement joins TRBV3-1 to TRBJ2-1; 7 nucleotides match TRBD1. Germline trimming cut 1 base from V and 0 bases from J; bases unmatched to any gene: 12. This CDR3 has 19 residues. In germline, CDR1 is LGHDT, CDR2 YNNKEL (reference sequence). The CDR3 spells CASSQGARGNMSSYNEQFF. The CDR3 DNA reads as TGTGCCAGCAGCCAAGGGGCCAGGGGGAATATGAGCTCCTACAATGAGCAGTTCTTC.

This clonotype was picked up many times. The rearrangement joins TRBV12-3 or TRBV12-4 to TRBJ1-2; D is unclear. CDR3 length: 13 residues. V was shortened by 3 bases and J by 3 bases, with 8 bases between the two germline ends. The CDR3: CASSFSGDYGYTF. The CDR3 DNA is TGTGCCAGCAGTTTTTCGGGAGACTATGGCTACACCTTC.

The chain's CDR3 is CASSLNRGPNEKLFF. Written as DNA, the CDR3 is TGTGCCAGCAGCTTAAACAGGGGCCCAAATGAAAAACTGTTTTTT. The chain uses TRBV7-7 and TRBJ1-4; 7 bases map to TRBD1. V dropped 2 bases and J dropped 5; count of bases not matched to a gene: 5. Germline values: CDR1 SSHAT, CDR2 FNYEAQ (reference sequence). CDR3 size: 15 residues.

This clonotype turned up a few times. V is TRBV6-5 and J is TRBJ1-2, with D possibly matching TRBD1 (5 bases). Per germline, CDR1 MNHEY and CDR2 SVGAGI. The CDR3 has 15 residues. The V end lost 0 bases, the J end lost 5 bases, and 13 bases lay between the germline ends. The CDR3 here is CASSYSPRGEYGYTF. The CDR3 DNA is TGTGCCAGCAGTTACTCGCCTCGGGGGGAATATGGCTACACCTTC.

This clonotype was seen a few times. This chain links TRBV27 with TRBJ1-2; D uncertain. Trimming stripped 4 bases from V and 4 bases from J, with 7 bases between. There are 12 residues in the CDR3. Germline values: CDR1 MNHEY, CDR2 SMNVEV (reference sequence). CDR3 nucleotides: TGTGCCAGCAGTTCCGACACCTATGGCTACACCTTC. It translates to CASSSDTYGYTF.

This sequence joins TRBV7-6 and TRBJ2-7; TRBD2 agrees at 9 bases. Germline loops: CDR1 SGHVS, CDR2 FNYEAQ. The CDR3 covers 16 residues. The V gene end was trimmed by 3 bases and the J gene end by 4 bases; junction bases not matched to a gene: 10. CDR3 in DNA: TGTGCCAGCAGCTTTAGCGGGAGCCCCAACCCATACGAGCAGTACTTC. This translates into CASSFSGSPNPYEQYF.

This clonotype was recorded many times. V is TRBV10-2 and J is TRBJ1-2; D is unclear. Germline-derived CDR1 and CDR2 are WSHSY and SAAADI. This CDR3 spans 15 amino acids. Between the trimmed V and J ends, which lost 1 base and 0 bases, there was a span of 9 bases. CDR3 region: CASSELAATNYGYTF. DNA of the CDR3: TGCGCCAGCAGTGAGTTAGCAGCGACTAACTATGGCTACACCTTC.

This clonotype occurred a few times. V and J are TRBV5-6 and TRBJ2-7; a possible D gene is TRBD1 (6 bases). This CDR3 region has 13 residues. The V gene's germline CDR1 is SGHDT and CDR2 YYEEEE. Trimming removed 4 bases at V and 4 bases at J, with 12 bases between. In nucleotides, the CDR3 is TGTGCCAGCAGCGCAGGGGCCGGATACGAGCAGTACTTC. It encodes CASSAGAGYEQYF.

This clonotype appeared many times. This sequence joins TRBV5-1 and TRBJ2-3; D unresolved. The CDR3 consists of 13 residues. Germline-derived CDR1 and CDR2 are SGHRS and YFSETQ. Trimming stripped 4 bases from V and 4 bases from J, with 10 bases between. The CDR3: CASSPEAPDTQYF. The CDR3 bases are TGCGCCAGCAGCCCAGAGGCCCCAGATACGCAGTATTTT.

This clonotype came up many times. As DNA, the CDR3 is TGTGCCAGCAGCGTACTCCAGACGGACGCTAACTATGGCTACACCTTC. It is translated as CASSVLQTDANYGYTF. The chain has TRBV9 and TRBJ1-2; D unclear. Per germline, CDR1 SGDLS and CDR2 YYNGEE. Trimming pared 1 base from V and 0 bases from J, leaving 13 bases between. This CDR3 is 16 amino acids long.

The J gene is TRBJ2-3, the V gene TRBV20-1; 8 bases agree with TRBD1. Looked up from germline, CDR1 is DFQATT and CDR2 is SNEGSKA (reference sequence). The length of the CDR3 is 16 residues. V lost 0 bases to trimming and J lost 2 bases; unmatched junction nucleotides: 7. The CDR3 bases are TGCAGTGCTAGAGATTACGGGGACAGGTTCACAGATACGCAGTATTTT. Amino acid sequence: CSARDYGDRFTDTQYF.